Shown below are 6 T cell receptor beta chains from a single sample sequenced in a study of blood T cell repertoires in COVID-19. Assay used: immunoSEQ multiplex PCR; TCRdb lists only in-frame clones, some missing. The sample lists about 120,000 clones, over 65% occurring once. The sequenced sample consisted of peripheral blood. The receptor set was obtained from a man aged 55 to 70 with acute or convalescent COVID-19.

This clone has just a few counts. The gene calls are TRBV6-2 or TRBV6-3 and TRBJ2-7; D may be TRBD2 (7 bases). Germline V lookup: CDR1 MNHEY, CDR2 SVGEGT. Trimming took 5 bases from V and 6 from J, leaving 20 bases between them. This CDR3 spans 15 amino acids. CDR3 loop: CASSPGGRSPTEQYF. The CDR3 nucleotides read TGTGCCAGCAGTCCCGGGGGGCGGAGCCCTACCGAGCAGTACTTC.

The DNA of the CDR3 is TGTGCCAGCAGCGTAGTGGGTAGCGGGGTCTCGGGAGATACGCAGTATTTT. As protein: CASSVVGSGVSGDTQYF. The gene calls are TRBV9 and TRBJ2-3; TRBD2 matches 8 bases. In germline, CDR1 is SGDLS, CDR2 YYNGEE. Trimming at V came to 0 bases and at J to 5 bases, leaving 11 bases not matched to a gene. This CDR3 comprises 17 residues.

This sequence joins TRBV7-2 and TRBJ1-2; D perhaps matches TRBD1 (5 bases). Germline V gene data show CDR1 as SGHTA and CDR2 as FQGNSA. There are 10 residues in the CDR3. V was shortened by 11 bases and J by 5 bases, with 9 bases between the two germline ends. The CDR3 reads CALGGYGYTF. CDR3 sequence (DNA): TGTGCCCTCGGGGGGTATGGCTACACCTTC.

This rearrangement joins TRBV7-6 to TRBJ2-5, with TRBD2 identical over 11 bases. The CDR3 length is 16 residues. V lost 6 bases and J lost 5; bases outside the gene matches: 11. The V gene's germline CDR1 is SGHVS and CDR2 FNYEAQ. CDR3 bases: TGTGCCAGCAGTTCTACTAGCGGGGGTGGTAGGGAGACCCAGTACTTC. Protein product: CASSSTSGGGRETQYF.

This clone has a single count. The V and J genes are TRBV5-1 and TRBJ2-3, with TRBD2 as a possible D gene (6 bases). The germline CDR1 and CDR2 sequences are SGHRS and YFSETQ. The CDR3 is 16 residues long. The V gene lost 4 bases and the J gene lost 4 bases, with 19 bases spanning the gap. The CDR3, as DNA: TGCGCCAGCAGCACCGGGACTCTCCTGGGCGCAGATACGCAGTATTTT. Protein sequence: CASSTGTLLGADTQYF.

V gene TRBV10-3 combines with J gene TRBJ2-7, with 9 positions matching TRBD1. The junction had 7 bases not matched to a gene; V was cut back by 4 bases and J by 3 bases. The CDR3 length is 15 residues. Germline V gives CDR1 ENHRY, CDR2 SYGVKD. The CDR3, as DNA: TGTGCCATCAGTGGGCCGGGACAGGGTGTCTACGAGCAGTACTTC. It encodes CAISGPGQGVYEQYF.